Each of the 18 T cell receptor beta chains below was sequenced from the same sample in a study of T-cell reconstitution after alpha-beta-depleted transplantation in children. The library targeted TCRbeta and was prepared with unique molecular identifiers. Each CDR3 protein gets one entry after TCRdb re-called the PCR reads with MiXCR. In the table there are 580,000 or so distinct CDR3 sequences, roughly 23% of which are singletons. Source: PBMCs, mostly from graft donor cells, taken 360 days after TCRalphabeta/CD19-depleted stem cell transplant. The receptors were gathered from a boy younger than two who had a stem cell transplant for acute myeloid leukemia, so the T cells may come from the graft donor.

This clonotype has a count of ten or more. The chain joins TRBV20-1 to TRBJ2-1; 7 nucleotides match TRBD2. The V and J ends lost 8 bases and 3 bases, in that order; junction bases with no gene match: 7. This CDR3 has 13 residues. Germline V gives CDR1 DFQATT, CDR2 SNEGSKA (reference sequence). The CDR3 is CSYNRDYYNEQFF. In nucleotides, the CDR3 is TGCAGTTACAACCGGGACTACTACAATGAGCAGTTCTTC.

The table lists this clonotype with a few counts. The CDR3 is CASSSPDLQETQYF. CDR3 nucleotide sequence: TGTGCCAGCAGCTCCCCGGACTTACAAGAGACCCAGTACTTC. V gene TRBV28 combines with J gene TRBJ2-5; D possibly corresponds to TRBD2 (5 bases). V dropped 6 bases and J dropped 2 bases, with 13 bases sitting between them. Germline-derived CDR1 and CDR2 are MDHEN and SYDVKM. The CDR3 sequence is 14 residues long.

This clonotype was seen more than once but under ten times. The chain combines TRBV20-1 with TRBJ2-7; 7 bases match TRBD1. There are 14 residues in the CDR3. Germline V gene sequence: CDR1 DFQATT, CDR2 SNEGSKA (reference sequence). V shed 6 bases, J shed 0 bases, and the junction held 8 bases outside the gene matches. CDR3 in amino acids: CSASTGSYSYEQYV. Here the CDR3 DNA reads TGCAGTGCGTCGACAGGGAGTTACTCCTACGAGCAGTACGTC.

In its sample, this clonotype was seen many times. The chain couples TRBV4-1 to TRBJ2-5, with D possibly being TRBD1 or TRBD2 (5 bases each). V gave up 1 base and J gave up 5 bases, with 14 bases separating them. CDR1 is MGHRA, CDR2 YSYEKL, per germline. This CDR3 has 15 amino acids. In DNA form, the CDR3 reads TGCGCCAGCAGCCAAGGTTCCGGGACGAGGGAGACCCAGTACTTC. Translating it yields CASSQGSGTRETQYF.

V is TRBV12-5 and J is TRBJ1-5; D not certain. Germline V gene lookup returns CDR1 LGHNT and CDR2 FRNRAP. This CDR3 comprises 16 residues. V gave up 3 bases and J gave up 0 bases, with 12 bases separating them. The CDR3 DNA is TGTGCTAGTGGTTTCATCGGGAATTATAGCAATCAGCCCCAGCATTTT. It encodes CASGFIGNYSNQPQHF.

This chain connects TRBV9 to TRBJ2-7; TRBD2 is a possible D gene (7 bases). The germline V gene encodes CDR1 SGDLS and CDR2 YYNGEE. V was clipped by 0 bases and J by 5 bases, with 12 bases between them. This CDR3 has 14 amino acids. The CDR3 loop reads CASSVGGGLHEQYF. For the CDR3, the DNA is TGTGCCAGCAGCGTAGGGGGGGGGCTACACGAGCAGTACTTC.

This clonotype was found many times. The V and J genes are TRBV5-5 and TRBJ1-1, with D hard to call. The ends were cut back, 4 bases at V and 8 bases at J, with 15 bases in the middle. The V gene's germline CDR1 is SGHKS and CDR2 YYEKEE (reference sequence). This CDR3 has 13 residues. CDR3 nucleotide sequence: TGTGCCAGCAGCCTAACTTCCCGCGGAGAAGCTTTCTTT. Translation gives CASSLTSRGEAFF. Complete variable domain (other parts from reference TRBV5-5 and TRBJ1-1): DAGVTQSPTHLIKTRGQQVTLRCSPISGHKSVSWYQQVLGQGPQFIFQYYEKEERGRGNFPDRFSARQFPNYSSELNVNALLLGDSALYLCASSLTSRGEAFFGQGTRLTVV.

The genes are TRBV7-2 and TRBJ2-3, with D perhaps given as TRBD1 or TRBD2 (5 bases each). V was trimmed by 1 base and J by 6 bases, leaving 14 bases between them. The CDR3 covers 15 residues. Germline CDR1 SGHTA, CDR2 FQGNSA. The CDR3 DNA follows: TGTGCCAGCAGCTTAGACCCGGGGCCCGGGGATACGCAGTATTTT. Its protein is CASSLDPGPGDTQYF.

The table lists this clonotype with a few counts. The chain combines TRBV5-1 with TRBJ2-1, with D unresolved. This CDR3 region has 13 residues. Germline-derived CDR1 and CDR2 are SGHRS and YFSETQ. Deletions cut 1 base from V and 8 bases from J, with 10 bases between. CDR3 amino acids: CASSLNTWDEQFF. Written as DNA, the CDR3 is TGCGCCAGCAGCTTGAACACCTGGGATGAGCAGTTCTTC.

CDR3 coding DNA: TGTGCCAGCATCCTTAAGGGACAGGACCTGAACACTGAAGCTTTCTTT. Translation gives CASILKGQDLNTEAFF. This chain joins TRBV12-3 or TRBV12-4 and TRBJ1-1, with 8 bases aligning to TRBD1. This CDR3 spans 16 amino acids. Trimming cost V 7 bases and J 0 bases; bases outside gene matches: 10.

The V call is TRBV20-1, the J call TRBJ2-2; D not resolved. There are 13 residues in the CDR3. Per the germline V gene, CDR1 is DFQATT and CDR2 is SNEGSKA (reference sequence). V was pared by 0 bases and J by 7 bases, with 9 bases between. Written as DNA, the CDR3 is TGCAGTGCTAGAGATCTGGCGTTCGGGGAGCTGTTTTTT. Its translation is CSARDLAFGELFF.

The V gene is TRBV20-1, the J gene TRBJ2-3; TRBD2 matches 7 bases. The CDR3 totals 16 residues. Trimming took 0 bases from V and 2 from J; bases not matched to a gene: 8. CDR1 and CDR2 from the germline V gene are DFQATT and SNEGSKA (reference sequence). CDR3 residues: CSARDRSGWNTDTQYF. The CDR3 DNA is TGCAGTGCTAGAGATCGTAGCGGGTGGAACACAGATACGCAGTATTTT.

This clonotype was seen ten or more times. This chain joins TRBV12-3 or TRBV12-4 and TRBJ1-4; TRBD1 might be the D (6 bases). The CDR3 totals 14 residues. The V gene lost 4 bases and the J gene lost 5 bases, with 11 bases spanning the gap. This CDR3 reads CASSSRRGNEKLFF. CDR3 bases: TGTGCCAGCAGTTCCCGTAGGGGGAATGAAAAACTGTTTTTT.

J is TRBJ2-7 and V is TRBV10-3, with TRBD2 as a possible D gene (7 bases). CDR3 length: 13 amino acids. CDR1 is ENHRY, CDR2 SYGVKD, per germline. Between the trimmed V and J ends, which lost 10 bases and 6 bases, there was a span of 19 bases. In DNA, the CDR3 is TGTGCCACTGGGCGGGGGCTGGATGGCGAGCAGTACGTC. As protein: CATGRGLDGEQYV.

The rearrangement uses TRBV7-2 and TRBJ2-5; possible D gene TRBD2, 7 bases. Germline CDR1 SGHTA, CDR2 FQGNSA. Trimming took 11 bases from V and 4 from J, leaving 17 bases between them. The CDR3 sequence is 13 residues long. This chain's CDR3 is CAGVRGAGETQYF. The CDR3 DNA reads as TGTGCCGGCGTCCGGGGGGCAGGAGAGACCCAGTACTTC.

This CDR3 is CASSLAGGPMDTQYF. Here the CDR3 DNA reads TGTGCCAGCAGCTTAGCGGGGGGTCCTATGGATACGCAGTATTTT. The J gene is TRBJ2-3, the V gene TRBV7-2, with D possibly being TRBD2 (6 bases). Germline V lookup: CDR1 SGHTA, CDR2 FQGNSA. The V and J ends lost 0 bases and 6 bases respectively, with 13 bases between them. The CDR3 contains 15 residues.

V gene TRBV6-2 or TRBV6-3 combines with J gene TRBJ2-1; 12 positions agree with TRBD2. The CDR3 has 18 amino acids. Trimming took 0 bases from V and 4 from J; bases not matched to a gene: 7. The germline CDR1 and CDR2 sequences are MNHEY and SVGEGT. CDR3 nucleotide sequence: TGTGCCAGCAGTTACTCGACTAGCGGGGGCTTACTTTACAATGAGCAGTTCTTC. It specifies CASSYSTSGGLLYNEQFF.

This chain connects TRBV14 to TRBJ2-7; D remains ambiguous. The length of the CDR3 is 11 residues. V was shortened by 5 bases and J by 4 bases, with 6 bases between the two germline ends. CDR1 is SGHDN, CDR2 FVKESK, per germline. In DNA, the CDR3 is TGTGCCAGCAGCGTTCAATACGAGCAGTACTTC. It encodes CASSVQYEQYF.